Listed here are 13 T cell receptor beta chains from one sample, sequenced in a study of T-cell reconstitution after alpha-beta-depleted transplantation in children. Preparing the TCRbeta library involved the use of unique molecular identifiers. TCRdb fed the PCR reads into MiXCR, producing one record per CDR3 protein. Altogether around 16,000 distinct CDR3 sequences are present, roughly 5.3% being singletons, with the ten largest covering approximately 6.9%. The sequences come from PBMCs, collected before TCRalphabeta/CD19-depleted stem cell transplant. Receptors were obtained from a boy aged 5-17 years with acute lymphoblastic leukemia, due to receive a stem cell transplant.

As concerns this clonotype: This may come from a read error, since a much larger clone is one base off. V gene TRBV2 combines with J gene TRBJ2-5; no definite D call. Trimming took 1 base from V and 1 from J, leaving 10 bases between them. The CDR3 spans 15 residues. Germline CDR1 is SNHLY and CDR2 is FYNNEI. Here the CDR3 reads CASSEDENGQETQYF. DNA of the CDR3: TGTGCCAGCAGTGAAGACGAAAACGGCCAAGAGACCCAGTACTTC.

This clonotype was seen many times. This chain joins TRBV20-1 and TRBJ2-1; D possibly matches TRBD1 or TRBD2 (6 bases each). Germline V gives CDR1 DFQATT, CDR2 SNEGSKA (reference sequence). The germline V and J ends were trimmed by 3 bases and 9 bases, with 15 bases remaining between them. The CDR3 spans 13 residues. In DNA, the CDR3 is TGCAGTGCTAGGGAGGGGGGTTTTCGTGAGCAGTTCTTC. It is translated as CSAREGGFREQFF.

This clonotype was seen many times. The chain joins TRBV12-3 or TRBV12-4 to TRBJ2-3; 11 bases agree with TRBD2. V shed 4 bases and J 4 bases; nucleotides not matched to a gene: 10. The CDR3 runs to 17 residues. The CDR3 nucleotides are TGTGCCAGCAGTTACCCCTTAGCGGGAGGGAGCTCAGATACGCAGTATTTT. This sequence encodes CASSYPLAGGSSDTQYF.

This clonotype was found many times. The rearrangement joins TRBV7-2 to TRBJ2-7; 10 bases are shared with TRBD1. V trimming: 1 base; J trimming: 6 bases; junction bases outside the gene matches: 6. CDR1 is SGHTA, CDR2 FQGNSA, per germline. This CDR3 is 15 amino acids long. The CDR3 is CASSLVGTGVVEQYF. Written as DNA, the CDR3 is TGTGCCAGCAGCTTAGTCGGGACAGGGGTCGTCGAGCAGTACTTC.

This clonotype came up many times. This chain connects TRBV5-1 to TRBJ1-6; 9 nucleotides agree with TRBD1. The germline V gene has CDR1 SGHRS and CDR2 YFSETQ. The CDR3 spans 14 residues. J gave up 5 bases and V 3 bases, and 0 bases lay outside the gene matches. In DNA, the CDR3 is TGCGCCAGCAGCTGGACAGGGGATAATTCACCCCTCCACTTT. Translation gives CASSWTGDNSPLHF.

The table lists this clonotype with many counts. This chain uses TRBV6-1 with TRBJ2-2, with D maybe TRBD2 (6 bases). Trimming took 4 bases from V and 5 from J, leaving 17 bases between them. CDR1 and CDR2 from the germline V gene are MNHNS and SASEGT. The CDR3 length is 16 residues. CDR3 coding DNA: TGTGCCAGCAGTGGACCCGGACTACTCGAAACCGGGGAGCTGTTTTTT. This codes for CASSGPGLLETGELFF.

At least ten counts were recorded for this clonotype. The chain recombines TRBV2 with TRBJ2-5; 10 nucleotides line up with TRBD2. The CDR3 sequence is 16 residues long. Trimming at V came to 4 bases and at J to 5 bases, leaving 10 bases not matched to a gene. Germline CDR1 is SNHLY and CDR2 is FYNNEI. CDR3 sequence reads: CASSARVAGGVETQYF. The DNA of the CDR3 is TGTGCCAGCAGTGCGAGGGTAGCGGGGGGCGTCGAGACCCAGTACTTC.

There are many counts of this clonotype. The chain links TRBV7-2 to TRBJ1-1; tentative D call: TRBD1 (6 bases). The CDR3 sequence is 15 residues long. V was pared by 5 bases and J by 1 base, with 14 bases between. Looked up from germline, CDR1 is SGHTA and CDR2 is FQGNSA. The CDR3 nucleotides read TGTGCCAGCAGCGGAAGCAGGGGTCCGAACACTGAAGCTTTCTTT. Translation gives CASSGSRGPNTEAFF. The variable domain in full, completed from reference TRBV7-2 and TRBJ1-1, reads GAGVSQSPSNKVTEKGKDVELRCDPISGHTALYWYRQSLGQGLEFLIYFQGNSAPDKSGLPSDRFSAERTGGSVSTLTIQRTQQEDSAVYLCASSGSRGPNTEAFFGQGTRLTVV.

By share, this clonotype counts as medium-sized. The chain couples TRBV12-3 or TRBV12-4 to TRBJ2-5, with D perhaps matching TRBD2 (6 bases). Trimming cost V 0 bases and J 12 bases, with 11 bases left between them. The CDR3 totals 12 residues. This CDR3 is CASSLADRLEYF. The CDR3 bases are TGTGCCAGCAGTTTAGCAGACCGACTAGAGTACTTC.

At least ten counts were recorded for this clonotype. The V and J genes are TRBV7-9 and TRBJ2-3, with 8 bases matching TRBD2. Losses at the gene ends were 4 bases for V and 3 bases for J; bases not matched to a gene: 6. Germline V gene sequence: CDR1 SEHNR, CDR2 FQNEAQ (reference sequence). This CDR3 region has 15 residues. The CDR3 loop is CASSSTGTRTDTQYF. CDR3 DNA: TGTGCCAGCAGCTCTACCGGGACTAGGACAGATACGCAGTATTTT.

In its sample, this clonotype was seen many times. The chain joins TRBV27 to TRBJ1-6, with a weak D call TRBD1 (5 bases). Per the germline V gene, CDR1 is MNHEY and CDR2 is SMNVEV (reference sequence). V gave up 5 bases and J gave up 7 bases, with 15 bases separating them. The CDR3 is 15 amino acids. The CDR3 here is CASSGQGLRNSPLHF. The CDR3 coding sequence is TGTGCCAGCAGTGGGCAGGGACTTAGGAATTCACCCCTCCACTTT.

This clonotype was recorded at least ten times. The chain has TRBV28 and TRBJ2-3; 10 bases are shared with TRBD2. Germline V gene data show CDR1 as MDHEN and CDR2 as SYDVKM. This CDR3 has 14 amino acids. J gave up 6 bases and V 2 bases, and 2 bases lay outside the gene matches. As DNA, the CDR3 is TGTGCCAGCAGTTTACAAGCGGGAGGGGATACGCAGTATTTT. Amino acids: CASSLQAGGDTQYF.

This clonotype was observed many times. This chain links TRBV4-1 with TRBJ2-2; either TRBD1 or TRBD2 may supply D (6 bases each). Trimming removed 6 bases at V and 4 bases at J, with 15 bases between. There are 15 residues in the CDR3. CDR1 and CDR2 (germline): MGHRA, YSYEKL. The chain's CDR3 is CASRNVGGGTGELFF. The CDR3 DNA reads as TGCGCCAGCAGGAACGTGGGGGGCGGCACCGGGGAGCTGTTTTTT.